This TCR beta chain was identified in a study of T cell changes during pregnancy in multiple sclerosis. Here immunoSEQ multiplex PCR was the method, and the copy in TCRdb shows in-frame clones only, minus some. This table holds approximately 90,000 clones, 85% to 95% found once. V was shortened by 8 bases and J by 1 base, with 15 bases between the two germline ends. Germline V gene lookup returns CDR1 SQVTM and CDR2 ANQGSEA. The CDR3 spans 14 residues. Ten or more counts support this clone. J is TRBJ1-5 and V is TRBV29-1, with D possibly being TRBD1 (6 bases). The receptor's source is a female donor with multiple sclerosis, enrolled in a pregnancy study. Sequences were derived from peripheral blood, sampled after pregnancy. CDR3 region: CSYRAGGSNQPQHF. The CDR3 DNA follows: TGCAGCTACAGGGCGGGGGGAAGCAATCAGCCCCAGCATTTT.